This TCR beta chain was sequenced during a study of T cell repertoires in cytomegalovirus infection. Overall study: The authors used CMV epitopes that were HLA-C-restricted (recently identified) and HLA-B-restricted (well studied). From public TCR beta signatures came an indication of both CMV infection and matching HLA type.

Notes on the study in general: CMV-specific TCR beta clonotypes restricted by HLA-C were the ones dominating the ex vivo response. Carriers of CMV and the relevant HLA type were discriminated by public TCR beta frequency.

The germline V gene has CDR1 DFQATT and CDR2 SNEGSKA (reference sequence). Trimming cost V 3 bases and J 0 bases, with 15 bases left between them. The CDR3 consists of 16 residues. Each CDR3 protein is one row after TCRdb ran MiXCR on the reads. The profile covers fewer than 350,000 distinct CDR3 sequences, with about 28% appearing a single time and approximately 20% taken by the ten largest. Remarks on this clonotype: Its matching antigen is unknown.

The V gene is TRBV20-1, the J gene TRBJ1-5; tentative D call: TRBD1 (6 bases). The clonotype comes from a human donor in good health (CMV status not recorded). Some clones in this sample may be carry-over from other donors' samples. Sequencing was performed on cultured PBMCs, taken from culture after CMV antigen stimulation. DNA of the CDR3: TGCAGTGCTAGGCCTCAGGGGAGTTATAGCAATCAGCCCCAGCATTTT. Translation: CSARPQGSYSNQPQHF.